The 25 T cell receptor beta chains below come from one sample, sequenced in a study of human T cells and chemical hapten exposure. Stated time point: patch test 2, 6 weeks after DPC sensitization. As for treatment: therapeutic diphenylcyclopropenone sensitization with weekly scalp DPC. TCRdb processed the RACE reads anew with MiXCR; each CDR3 protein has one entry. The data hold about 94,000 distinct CDR3 sequences, with roughly a tenth observed a single time. The sample was whole blood, taken in connection with sensitization to the hapten diphenylcyclopropenone (DPC). The receptors derive from a woman aged 40 to 49 with alopecia areata. Some clones in this sample may be carry-over from other donors' samples.

For this clonotype: Sequence at one end of the junction differs from germline and may be a read error. The gene calls are TRBV28 and TRBJ1-4; TRBD1 agrees at 7 bases. This CDR3 is 15 amino acids long. The germline gives CDR1 MDHEN, CDR2 SYDVKM. CDR3 nucleotide sequence: TGTGCCAGCAGTTTATACCAGGGGGACATAATGAAAAGGGCTTTT. Translated: CASSLYQGDIMKRAF. The full variable domain, with the rest looked up from reference TRBV28 and TRBJ1-4, is DVKVTQSSRYLVKRTGEKVFLECVQDMDHENMFWYRQDPGLGLRLIYFSYDVKMKEKGDIPEGYSVSREKKERFSLILESASTNQTSMYLCASSLYQGDIMKRAFGSGTQLSVL.

The rearrangement links TRBV29-1 to TRBJ1-1, with 10 positions matching TRBD1. Germline CDR1 SQVTM, CDR2 ANQGSEA. V was clipped by 6 bases and J by 4 bases; unmatched bases: 5. The CDR3 is made up of 13 amino acids. CDR3 sequence reads: CSVEWDRGTEAFF. The CDR3 DNA sequence: TGCAGCGTAGAATGGGACAGGGGCACTGAAGCTTTCTTT.

This clonotype was recorded at least ten times. The chain carries TRBV7-9 and TRBJ2-5; the match to TRBD2 covers 14 bases. The trim removed 5 bases at V and 2 bases at J, leaving 4 bases unmatched. The CDR3 loop spans 16 amino acids. Germline lookup yields CDR1 SEHNR and CDR2 FQNEAQ (reference sequence). CDR3 sequence (DNA): TGTGCCAGCAGCCGAGGACTAGCGGGAGGTCAAGAGACCCAGTACTTC. Translated: CASSRGLAGGQETQYF.

V and J are TRBV20-1 and TRBJ1-1; D unresolved. Trimming stripped 4 bases from V and 1 base from J, with 4 bases between. The CDR3 runs 11 residues. Per germline, CDR1 DFQATT and CDR2 SNEGSKA (reference sequence). As DNA, the CDR3 is TGCAGTGCTACAGGGAACACTGAAGCTTTCTTT. Translating it yields CSATGNTEAFF.

The V gene is TRBV21-1, the J gene TRBJ2-4. TRBV21-1 is a pseudogene. This CDR3 has 14 amino acids. DNA of the CDR3: TGTGCCAGCAGTGGAGACAAGGCCAAAAACATTCAGTACTTC. Protein: CASSGDKAKNIQYF.

This clonotype has at least ten counts. The chain combines TRBV11-2 with TRBJ2-2, with D possibly being TRBD2 (5 bases). The CDR3 runs to 14 residues. V was shortened by 1 base and J by 6 bases, with 9 bases between the two germline ends. Germline CDR1 reads SGHAT; CDR2 reads FQNNGV. The CDR3 DNA sequence: TGTGCCAGCAGCTTAGTTGTGGGAGCCGGGGAGCTGTTTTTT. As protein: CASSLVVGAGELFF.

This clonotype was detected only a few times. This chain connects TRBV12-3 or TRBV12-4 to TRBJ2-2; D uncertain. V was pared by 6 bases and J by 4 bases, with 12 bases between. There are 14 residues in the CDR3. The CDR3 reads CASRRLPGTGELFF. Written as DNA, the CDR3 is TGTGCCAGCAGGCGCCTACCGGGCACCGGGGAGCTGTTTTTT.

This clonotype was found many times. The chain is built from TRBV7-9 and TRBJ2-1; no clear D gene. This CDR3 comprises 13 residues. V shed 5 bases and J shed 8 bases, with 13 bases lying between them. From germline, CDR1 is SEHNR and CDR2 FQNEAQ (reference sequence). As DNA, the CDR3 is TGTGCCAGCAGCCCTGTAGCCACGGATGAGCAGTTCTTC. It encodes CASSPVATDEQFF.

This clonotype was counted between two and nine times. J is TRBJ2-1 and V is TRBV11-2; D remains unclear. The CDR3 is 13 residues long. In germline, CDR1 is SGHAT, CDR2 FQNNGV. V lost 2 bases to trimming and J lost 10 bases, with 12 bases between them. CDR3 in DNA: TGTGCCAGCAGCTTACATGACGGGCAGGAGCAGTTCTTC. Amino acid sequence: CASSLHDGQEQFF.

This clonotype was detected ten times or more. The rearrangement links TRBV28 to TRBJ2-1, with 11 positions matching TRBD2. Unmatched junction bases numbered 14, after V lost 4 bases and J lost 3 bases. The CDR3 loop spans 19 amino acids. CDR1 is MDHEN and CDR2 is SYDVKM in the germline V gene. In nucleotides, the CDR3 is TGTGCCAGCAGTTCCCTACGACCTACTAGCGGGAGTAACTACAATGAGCAGTTCTTC. It yields the protein CASSSLRPTSGSNYNEQFF.

This clonotype was counted at least ten times. The genes are TRBV4-1 and TRBJ2-6; 10 nucleotides line up with TRBD2. CDR1 is MGHRA and CDR2 is YSYEKL in the germline V gene. J gave up 0 bases and V 4 bases, and 9 bases lay outside the gene matches. CDR3 length equals 19 residues. CDR3 DNA: TGCGCCAGCAGCCTCGTCGGACTAGCGGATCCCTCTGGGGCCAACGTCCTGACTTTC. Translation gives CASSLVGLADPSGANVLTF.

This clonotype was detected only a few times. The genes are TRBV9 and TRBJ2-1; D not certain. Germline V gives CDR1 SGDLS, CDR2 YYNGEE. Trimming left V 0 bases short and J 2 bases short, with 12 bases between. The CDR3 contains 16 residues. The CDR3 nucleotides read TGTGCCAGCAGCGTAGGGTCCCCAGCCCCCTACAATGAGCAGTTCTTC. Amino acids: CASSVGSPAPYNEQFF.

This clonotype has just a few counts. The chain links TRBV2 to TRBJ2-1, with D tentatively TRBD2 (5 bases). Trimming left V 1 base short and J 0 bases short, with 10 bases between. The CDR3 consists of 16 residues. Germline-derived CDR1 and CDR2 are SNHLY and FYNNEI. CDR3 region: CASSEEDWSSYNEQFF. The CDR3 nucleotides read TGTGCCAGCAGTGAAGAGGACTGGAGCTCCTACAATGAGCAGTTCTTC.

The gene calls are TRBV7-6 and TRBJ2-5; D remains unclear. V was clipped by 3 bases and J by 7 bases, with 9 bases between them. The CDR3 is 12 amino acids. Germline assignment: CDR1 SGHVS and CDR2 FNYEAQ. The CDR3 loop is CASSFGPGTQYF. In nucleotides, the CDR3 is TGTGCCAGCAGCTTCGGACCCGGGACCCAGTACTTC.

This clonotype was found many times. CDR3 region: CASSRRTSFTDTQYF. Here the CDR3 DNA reads TGTGCCAGCAGCCGGCGGACTAGCTTCACAGATACGCAGTATTTT. V and J are TRBV11-2 and TRBJ2-3, with 8 nucleotides matching TRBD2. The CDR3 has 15 amino acids. CDR1 and CDR2 (germline): SGHAT, FQNNGV. After removal of 5 bases from V and 2 bases from J, the junction contained 6 bases not matched to a gene.

This clonotype was picked up many times. The chain joins TRBV9 to TRBJ2-1; D is uncertain. From germline, CDR1 is SGDLS and CDR2 YYNGEE. V was cut by 0 bases and J by 6 bases, with 4 bases left in between. The CDR3 is made up of 12 amino acids. CDR3 sequence (DNA): TGTGCCAGCAGCGTAGCCTTCAATGAGCAGTTCTTC. It yields the protein CASSVAFNEQFF.

This chain links TRBV28 with TRBJ1-1; TRBD1 matches at 8 bases. The CDR3 runs 14 residues. J was trimmed by 3 bases and V by 6 bases; bases with no gene match: 6. CDR1 and CDR2 from the germline V gene are MDHEN and SYDVKM. The CDR3 sequence: CASRGQADHTEAFF. The CDR3 nucleotides read TGTGCCAGCAGGGGACAGGCCGATCACACTGAAGCTTTCTTT.

This chain connects TRBV10-3 to TRBJ2-2; D unresolved. The CDR3 covers 15 residues. V was cut by 4 bases and J by 6 bases, with 15 bases left in between. Germline CDR1 and CDR2: ENHRY and SYGVKD. The CDR3: CAISGFRPPPGELFF. For the CDR3, the DNA is TGTGCCATCAGTGGTTTCAGACCCCCACCCGGGGAGCTGTTTTTT.

This clonotype was seen at least ten times. The CDR3 DNA reads TGTGCCAGCAGCCGCCAAACAGGGGAGGGATACGAGCAGTACTTC. It yields the protein CASSRQTGEGYEQYF. The chain recombines TRBV7-2 with TRBJ2-7; D assignment may be TRBD1 or TRBD2 (7 bases each). The germline V gene encodes CDR1 SGHTA and CDR2 FQGNSA. The V and J ends lost 5 bases and 4 bases respectively, with 18 bases between them. The CDR3 sequence is 15 residues long.

This clonotype was found many times. The V call is TRBV18, the J call TRBJ1-6; no clear D gene. This CDR3 comprises 16 residues. Germline V CDR1 and CDR2: KGHSH, LQKENI. Trimming shortened V by 3 bases and J by 8 bases, and 17 bases separated the two germline ends. The CDR3 is CASSPPFGGRDSPLHF. The CDR3 DNA follows: TGTGCCAGCTCACCCCCCTTTGGAGGGAGAGATTCACCCCTCCACTTT.

This clonotype came up a few times. This chain uses TRBV24-1 with TRBJ2-2; the D gene is possibly TRBD2 (5 bases). V gave up 4 bases and J gave up 0 bases, with 11 bases separating them. This CDR3 is 16 amino acids long. Germline-derived CDR1 and CDR2 are KGHDR and SFDVKD. This CDR3 is CATSEFTGSNTGELFF. The CDR3 DNA follows: TGTGCCACCAGTGAGTTTACGGGGTCGAACACCGGGGAGCTGTTTTTT.

This clonotype turned up a few times. The chain uses TRBV27 and TRBJ2-3, with D perhaps given as TRBD1 or TRBD2 (5 bases each). The CDR3 is 16 residues long. Germline V gives CDR1 MNHEY, CDR2 SMNVEV (reference sequence). Trimming took off 5 bases at V and 3 bases at J, with 18 bases between the two ends. For the CDR3, the DNA is TGTGCCAGCAGTCGAGTCAGGGACCTTGGAACAGATACGCAGTATTTT. This sequence encodes CASSRVRDLGTDTQYF.

The chain combines TRBV27 with TRBJ1-2; D is unclear. The CDR3 contains 13 residues. V was trimmed by 6 bases and J by 4 bases, leaving 12 bases between them. Germline-derived CDR1 and CDR2 are MNHEY and SMNVEV (reference sequence). This CDR3 reads CASSRGPLYGYTF. DNA of the CDR3: TGTGCCAGCAGCCGAGGTCCGCTCTATGGCTACACCTTC.

The rearrangement links TRBV6-6 to TRBJ2-3; D uncertain. The CDR3 is 13 residues long. The germline V gene has CDR1 MNHNY and CDR2 SVGAGI (reference sequence). The germline V and J ends were trimmed by 2 bases and 5 bases, with 8 bases remaining between them. CDR3 nucleotides: TGTGCCAGCAGTTACCCGGACGGAGATACGCAGTATTTT. This sequence encodes CASSYPDGDTQYF.

The gene calls are TRBV18 and TRBJ2-5; no clear D. Trimming removed 2 bases from V and 1 base from J, with 11 bases in between. Germline CDR1 is KGHSH and CDR2 is LQKENI. The CDR3 runs 15 residues. The DNA of the CDR3 is TGTGCCAGCTCACCAAGTTATCACAGCCAAGAGACCCAGTACTTC. Its translation: CASSPSYHSQETQYF.